This T cell receptor beta chain emerged from a study of T cell responses to AZD1222 COVID-19 vaccine. CDR3 length: 14 amino acids. The germline V gene encodes CDR1 LNHDA and CDR2 SQIVND (reference sequence). Trimming at V came to 4 bases and at J to 7 bases, leaving 9 bases not matched to a gene. Data came from immunoSEQ multiplex PCR; TCRdb stores just in-frame clones and leaves some out. The table includes around 180,000 clones, around 90% detected once. This TCR came from an adult who received the AZD1222 COVID-19 vaccine. The chain is built from TRBV19 and TRBJ2-5; 7 nucleotides agree with TRBD1. Sequencing used peripheral blood, obtained 28 days after the second AZD1222 dose. In nucleotides, the CDR3 is TGTGCCAGTAGTACCTCCGGGACAGTGGGGACCCAGTACTTC. Its translation is CASSTSGTVGTQYF.